This paragraph covers one T cell receptor beta chain sequence. The antigen is unknown. The sample comes from a study of T cells expressing NK-cell markers. Broader study findings: About six donors carried dominant NKG2C+ clonotypes that made up roughly 1.0-7.0% of their CD8+ T cells. Questions lingered over whether expanded NKG2C+ T cell clones were HCMV-specific.

TCRdb derives one entry per CDR3 protein from the 5' RACE reads, leaving out DNA. This listing includes about 260,000 distinct CDR3 sequences. The CDR3 extends over 13 amino acids. Germline V gives CDR1 LGHNA, CDR2 YNFKEQ. Sequencing was performed on blood T cells: a sorted CD56 or NKG2C T cell subset, CD4+ or CD8+ T cells, or bulk PBMC T cells (not recorded which). The rearrangement uses TRBV4-2 and TRBJ2-4. This clonotype was sampled from a man younger than 35 in good health. This CDR3 is CASSQEAENIQYF.